This T cell receptor beta chain was retrieved from a study of cytomegalovirus exposure and HLA in healthy donors. 60 Vbeta and 13 Jbeta primers were used in PCR. Here immunoSEQ multiplex PCR was the method, and the copy in TCRdb shows in-frame clones only, minus some. The sample has 200,000 to 250,000 clones, and its top ten clones hold over 0.75%. Study conclusions and caveats: When a later analysis compared HLA-associated TCR beta chains with equally common others, the HLA-associated chains turned out to be more clonally expanded and to have lower generation probabilities.

About this clone: Its specificity is not known.

V shed 10 bases and J 4 bases; nucleotides not matched to a gene: 5. Germline loops: CDR1 LGHNT, CDR2 FRNRAP. The CDR3 consists of 12 residues. This TCR derives from a young woman in good health and CMV-seropositive. Input material: PBMCs. The chain joins TRBV12-5 to TRBJ2-5; TRBD1 aligns across 8 bases. The CDR3 loop is CAIIRGRETQYF. CDR3 sequence (DNA): TGTGCTATTATCAGGGGGCGAGAGACCCAGTACTTC.